The 10 T cell receptor beta chains below come from one sample, sequenced in a study of T cell responses to AZD1222 COVID-19 vaccine. Assay used: immunoSEQ multiplex PCR; TCRdb lists only in-frame clones, some missing. Found here are about 85,000 clones, 80% to 90% of them singletons; the top ten hold about 7.7%. The material sequenced was peripheral blood, taken on day 0 of AZD1222 vaccination. The receptor set was obtained from an adult in good health.

The CDR3 loop is CASSLALGLEGHEQYF. The CDR3 DNA reads as TGTGCCAGCAGCTTAGCGCTGGGACTAGAGGGCCACGAGCAGTACTTC. The chain has TRBV7-9 and TRBJ2-7; the match to TRBD2 covers 8 bases. Germline CDR1 is SEHNR and CDR2 is FQNEAQ (reference sequence). Germline trimming cut 0 bases from V and 5 bases from J; bases unmatched to any gene: 9. The CDR3 extends over 16 amino acids. Full variable domain (rest looked up from reference TRBV7-9 and TRBJ2-7): DTGVSQNPRHKITKRGQNVTFRCDPISEHNRLYWYRQTLGQGPEFLTYFQNEAQLEKSRLLSDRFSAERPKGSFSTLEIQRTEQGDSAMYLCASSLALGLEGHEQYFGPGTRLTVT.

The V call is TRBV4-3, the J call TRBJ2-5, with 8 bases identical to TRBD1. V was pared by 1 base and J by 4 bases, with 5 bases of the junction left unmatched. The CDR3 is made up of 15 amino acids. Germline V lookup: CDR1 LGHNA, CDR2 YSLEER. The CDR3 DNA is TGCGCCAGCAGCCAAGCTACAGGGGGAACAGAGACCCAGTACTTC. Its translation: CASSQATGGTETQYF.

The rearrangement joins TRBV30 to TRBJ2-7; 8 nucleotides match TRBD2. From germline, CDR1 is GTSNPN and CDR2 SVGIG (reference sequence). The CDR3 has 15 residues. Trimming took 5 bases from V and 2 from J; bases not matched to a gene: 11. The CDR3 here is CAWGESGGPPYEQYF. In nucleotides, the CDR3 is TGTGCCTGGGGGGAATCGGGAGGGCCCCCCTACGAGCAGTACTTC.

The J gene is TRBJ2-7, the V gene TRBV6-5; D might be TRBD1 (5 bases). This CDR3 contains 12 residues. Germline V CDR1 and CDR2: MNHEY, SVGAGI. V lost 10 bases and J 2 bases, leaving 12 bases between the germline ends. This CDR3 reads CATFSRAYEQYF. DNA for the CDR3: TGTGCCACCTTTAGCAGGGCCTACGAGCAGTACTTC.

CDR3 in amino acids: CSASSLASPSSFF. In DNA, the CDR3 is TGCAGTGCTAGTTCTCTAGCGTCCCCAAGCAGCTTCTTC. The chain has TRBV20-1 and TRBJ2-1; possibly TRBD2 for D (6 bases). In germline, CDR1 is DFQATT, CDR2 SNEGSKA (reference sequence). CDR3 size: 13 residues. The V end lost 3 bases, the J end lost 16 bases, and 22 bases lay between the germline ends.

This chain connects TRBV6-5 to TRBJ2-1, with a weak D call TRBD2 (6 bases). The CDR3 length is 14 residues. The V and J ends lost 2 bases and 4 bases respectively, with 9 bases between them. Germline V lookup: CDR1 MNHEY, CDR2 SVGAGI. CDR3 region: CASSYLAGYNEQFF. The CDR3 DNA is TGTGCCAGCAGTTACCTCGCGGGGTACAATGAGCAGTTCTTC.

This chain connects TRBV9 to TRBJ1-5; the D gene is possibly TRBD1 (6 bases). This CDR3 is 14 amino acids long. Trimming shortened V by 4 bases and J by 4 bases, and 12 bases separated the two germline ends. The V gene's germline CDR1 is SGDLS and CDR2 YYNGEE. CDR3: CASSRAGDNQPQHF. The CDR3 nucleotides are TGTGCCAGCAGCCGGGCAGGGGATAATCAGCCCCAGCATTTT.

This chain connects TRBV27 to TRBJ1-1, with D possibly TRBD1 on 5 matching bases. This CDR3 has 13 residues. Germline assignment: CDR1 MNHEY and CDR2 SMNVEV (reference sequence). V was cut by 3 bases and J by 1 base, with 6 bases left in between. The CDR3: CASSFTGNTEAFF. CDR3 nucleotides: TGTGCCAGCAGTTTTACAGGGAACACTGAAGCTTTCTTT.

The J gene is TRBJ1-2, the V gene TRBV7-2; tentative D call: TRBD1 (5 bases). CDR3 length: 14 residues. Germline loops: CDR1 SGHTA, CDR2 FQGNSA. Trimming stripped 5 bases from V and 2 bases from J, with 12 bases between. The CDR3 DNA sequence: TGTGCCAGCAGCCAGGGAGGATTGAACTATGGCTACACCTTC. Encoded protein: CASSQGGLNYGYTF.

This clone was picked up one time. The chain has TRBV7-9 and TRBJ2-5; 7 positions agree with TRBD2. This CDR3 is built from 17 residues. V gave up 2 bases and J gave up 5 bases; unmatched junction bases: 14. CDR1 and CDR2 from the germline V gene are SEHNR and FQNEAQ (reference sequence). As DNA, the CDR3 is TGTGCCAGCAGCTTAACCAGGTCTAGCGGTTTCAGTGAGACCCAGTACTTC. Translation: CASSLTRSSGFSETQYF.